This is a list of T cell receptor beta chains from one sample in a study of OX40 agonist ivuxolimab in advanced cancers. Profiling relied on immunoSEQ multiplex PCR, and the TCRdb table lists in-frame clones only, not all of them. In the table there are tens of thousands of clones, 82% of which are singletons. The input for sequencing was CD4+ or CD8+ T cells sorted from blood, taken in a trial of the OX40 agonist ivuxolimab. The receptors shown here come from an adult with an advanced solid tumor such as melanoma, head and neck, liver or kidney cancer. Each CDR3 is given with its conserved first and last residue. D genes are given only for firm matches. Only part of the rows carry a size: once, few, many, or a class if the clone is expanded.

cdr3_nt: TGTGCCAGCAGGACCATCAGGGTAGGCACTGAAGCTTTCTTT
cdr3_aa: CASRTIRVGTEAFF
j_call: TRBJ1-1
clone_size: few
d_call: .
v_call: TRBV28

cdr3_nt: TGTGCCAGCAGCGAAAGGCGGACGAACACTGAAGCTTTCTTT
cdr3_aa: CASSERRTNTEAFF
j_call: TRBJ1-1
clone_size: .
d_call: .
v_call: TRBV7-2

cdr3_nt: TGTGCCAGCAGCCCTCCGCCGGGGACAGGTAACACCGGGGAGCTGTTTTTT
cdr3_aa: CASSPPPGTGNTGELFF
j_call: TRBJ2-2
clone_size: .
d_call: TRBD1
v_call: TRBV4-2

cdr3_nt: TGTGCCAGCAGTGACCGGCCGGGCATATATAGCAATCAGCCCCAGCATTTT
cdr3_aa: CASSDRPGIYSNQPQHF
j_call: TRBJ1-5
clone_size: .
d_call: .
v_call: TRBV2

cdr3_nt: TGTGCCAGCAGCTATTTTTGGACAGGGTCGCTCGAGCAGTACTTC
cdr3_aa: CASSYFWTGSLEQYF
j_call: TRBJ2-7
clone_size: .
d_call: TRBD1
v_call: TRBV5-6

cdr3_nt: TGTGCCTGGAGTATGTCCGGGACAGGGCAAAATGAAAAACTGTTTTTT
cdr3_aa: CAWSMSGTGQNEKLFF
j_call: TRBJ1-4
clone_size: few
d_call: TRBD1
v_call: TRBV30

cdr3_nt: TGTGCCAGCAGCTACAGGGGGACCTACACAGATACGCAGTATTTT
cdr3_aa: CASSYRGTYTDTQYF
j_call: TRBJ2-3
clone_size: .
d_call: TRBD1
v_call: TRBV9

cdr3_nt: TGTGCCAGTTGCGGCCTGGGGAGGGGCAATCAGCCCCAGCATTTT
cdr3_aa: CASCGLGRGNQPQHF
j_call: TRBJ1-5
clone_size: .
d_call: .
v_call: TRBV19

cdr3_nt: TGTGCCAGCAGCCCACTTCCGGGCCCCGTCGCCTCTGGGGCCAACGTCCTGACTTTC
cdr3_aa: CASSPLPGPVASGANVLTF
j_call: TRBJ2-6
clone_size: .
d_call: .
v_call: TRBV14

cdr3_nt: TGTGCCAGCAGCTTAGATAGTCGTCTTAACTCCTACGAGCAGTACTTC
cdr3_aa: CASSLDSRLNSYEQYF
j_call: TRBJ2-7
clone_size: .
d_call: .
v_call: TRBV7-2

cdr3_nt: TGTGCCAGCAGCCTTCAGGCCGGACTAGCGGGGTACAATGAGCAGTTCTTC
cdr3_aa: CASSLQAGLAGYNEQFF
j_call: TRBJ2-1
clone_size: .
d_call: TRBD2
v_call: TRBV4-2

cdr3_nt: TGTGCCAGCAGCTTAGGTATGGGGCAGGATCCCTACAATGAGCAGTTCTTC
cdr3_aa: CASSLGMGQDPYNEQFF
j_call: TRBJ2-1
clone_size: .
d_call: .
v_call: TRBV7-9

cdr3_nt: TGTGCCAGCGTATTGAGGGGGGGCACCGGGGAGCTGTTTTTT
cdr3_aa: CASVLRGGTGELFF
j_call: TRBJ2-2
clone_size: once
d_call: .
v_call: TRBV7-2

cdr3_nt: TGTGCCAGCAGCCCCCAGGGCAGGTCCTCCTACAATGAGCAGTTCTTC
cdr3_aa: CASSPQGRSSYNEQFF
j_call: TRBJ2-1
clone_size: .
d_call: .
v_call: TRBV7-2

cdr3_nt: TGCGCCAGCAGCCAAGATAGGGCGGGAGGGGAGAATGAGCAGTTCTTC
cdr3_aa: CASSQDRAGGENEQFF
j_call: TRBJ2-1
clone_size: .
d_call: TRBD2
v_call: TRBV4-3

cdr3_nt: TGTGCCAGCGGGGGGCAGACTGAAGCTTTCTTT
cdr3_aa: CASGGQTEAFF
j_call: TRBJ1-1
clone_size: .
d_call: .
v_call: TRBV7-9

cdr3_nt: TGCAGCGTTGATTCGGGTGACAAACAGCATTTT
cdr3_aa: CSVDSGDKQHF
j_call: TRBJ1-5
clone_size: .
d_call: .
v_call: TRBV29-1

cdr3_nt: TGTGCCAGCACTACGAGCAGGGGCGGAGACAACTTC
cdr3_aa: CASTTSRGGDNF
j_call: TRBJ2-5
clone_size: .
d_call: .
v_call: TRBV2

cdr3_nt: TGCGCCAGCAGCCCTGGACAGGGGGCGAAAGACTATGGCTACACCTTC
cdr3_aa: CASSPGQGAKDYGYTF
j_call: TRBJ1-2
clone_size: .
d_call: TRBD1
v_call: TRBV5-1

cdr3_nt: TGTGCCAGCTCACGGACAGGGGCCGGGGAGCTGTTTTTT
cdr3_aa: CASSRTGAGELFF
j_call: TRBJ2-2
clone_size: .
d_call: TRBD1
v_call: TRBV18

cdr3_nt: TGTGCCAGCAGTTTATCCGGGGGCCAAGAGACCCAGTACTTC
cdr3_aa: CASSLSGGQETQYF
j_call: TRBJ2-5
clone_size: .
d_call: .
v_call: TRBV28

cdr3_nt: TGTGCCAGCAGCTTACAGGGCTATAATTCACCCCTCCACTTT
cdr3_aa: CASSLQGYNSPLHF
j_call: TRBJ1-6
clone_size: .
d_call: .
v_call: TRBV11-1

cdr3_nt: TGTGCCAGCTCGCCGACTAGCGGGGGGGCCAATACGCAGTATTTT
cdr3_aa: CASSPTSGGANTQYF
j_call: TRBJ2-3
clone_size: .
d_call: TRBD2
v_call: TRBV2

cdr3_nt: TGTGCCAGCAGCCGCGAATTCACAGATACGCAGTATTTT
cdr3_aa: CASSREFTDTQYF
j_call: TRBJ2-3
clone_size: .
d_call: .
v_call: TRBV7-2

cdr3_nt: TGTGCCAGCAGGGAACAGGGGACGAGAGCTGAAGCTTTCTTT
cdr3_aa: CASREQGTRAEAFF
j_call: TRBJ1-1
clone_size: .
d_call: TRBD1
v_call: TRBV6-5

cdr3_nt: TGTGCCAGCAGTTTATCGGGTCAGGGCTCTGGAAACACCATATATTTT
cdr3_aa: CASSLSGQGSGNTIYF
j_call: TRBJ1-3
clone_size: .
d_call: .
v_call: TRBV28

cdr3_nt: TGTGCCAGCAGCTTGGACGCCAGCACAGATACGCAGTATTTT
cdr3_aa: CASSLDASTDTQYF
j_call: TRBJ2-3
clone_size: .
d_call: .
v_call: TRBV11-3

cdr3_nt: TGTGCCAGCAAAGAGGACAGTCACGGCTACACCTTC
cdr3_aa: CASKEDSHGYTF
j_call: TRBJ1-2
clone_size: .
d_call: .
v_call: TRBV6-5

cdr3_nt: TGCGCCAGCAGCTTGGGCGGTGTTGTTACGGATGAGCAGTTCTTC
cdr3_aa: CASSLGGVVTDEQFF
j_call: TRBJ2-1
clone_size: .
d_call: .
v_call: TRBV5-1

cdr3_nt: TGTGCCAGCAAGCCAGGGCCCCAAGAGACCCAGTACTTC
cdr3_aa: CASKPGPQETQYF
j_call: TRBJ2-5
clone_size: .
d_call: .
v_call: TRBV6-5

cdr3_nt: TGTGCCAGCAGCACAGGACTAGCCTCAGATACGCAGTATTTT
cdr3_aa: CASSTGLASDTQYF
j_call: TRBJ2-3
clone_size: .
d_call: TRBD2
v_call: TRBV14

cdr3_nt: TGTGCCAGCAGCCATTTCGGGGGGGCTTGGACCTTC
cdr3_aa: CASSHFGGAWTF
j_call: TRBJ1-2
clone_size: few
d_call: .
v_call: TRBV4-2

cdr3_nt: TGTGCCAGTAGTCCACAGGGGTCTAGGAACACTGAAGCTTTCTTT
cdr3_aa: CASSPQGSRNTEAFF
j_call: TRBJ1-1
clone_size: .
d_call: TRBD1
v_call: TRBV19

cdr3_nt: TGTGCCAGCAGCGCAAGAATGGACAGCTATGGCTACACCTTC
cdr3_aa: CASSARMDSYGYTF
j_call: TRBJ1-2
clone_size: .
d_call: .
v_call: TRBV9

cdr3_nt: TGTGCCAGCAGTGATGAGGGGGCCGGTGGCAATGAGCAGTTCTTC
cdr3_aa: CASSDEGAGGNEQFF
j_call: TRBJ2-1
clone_size: .
d_call: TRBD1
v_call: TRBV6-1

cdr3_nt: TGTGCCAGCAGGCGGACTAGCGGGAGGCTCGACGAGCAGTACTTC
cdr3_aa: CASRRTSGRLDEQYF
j_call: TRBJ2-7
clone_size: few
d_call: TRBD2
v_call: TRBV28

cdr3_nt: TGCGCCAGCAGCTTGGGACAGTCCACTGAAGCTTTCTTT
cdr3_aa: CASSLGQSTEAFF
j_call: TRBJ1-1
clone_size: .
d_call: .
v_call: TRBV5-1

cdr3_nt: TGCGCCAGCAGCTTTAGCGGGGGGGACCAAGAGACCCAGTACTTC
cdr3_aa: CASSFSGGDQETQYF
j_call: TRBJ2-5
clone_size: .
d_call: TRBD2
v_call: TRBV5-1

cdr3_nt: TGTGCCAGCAGTGATCGCCAGGGGGGGACCACTGAAGCTTTCTTT
cdr3_aa: CASSDRQGGTTEAFF
j_call: TRBJ1-1
clone_size: once
d_call: TRBD1
v_call: TRBV6-1

cdr3_nt: TGCGCCAGCAGCCAAACTAGCGGGAGTTACTACGAGCAGTACTTC
cdr3_aa: CASSQTSGSYYEQYF
j_call: TRBJ2-7
clone_size: .
d_call: TRBD2
v_call: TRBV4-3

cdr3_nt: TGTGCCAGCAGCTGGGACAGGGGAGGAGGCACTGAAGCTTTCTTT
cdr3_aa: CASSWDRGGGTEAFF
j_call: TRBJ1-1
clone_size: few
d_call: TRBD1
v_call: TRBV2

cdr3_nt: TGCGCCAGCCGCGCACCAGGGGGGTCCTACAATGAGCAGTTCTTC
cdr3_aa: CASRAPGGSYNEQFF
j_call: TRBJ2-1
clone_size: .
d_call: .
v_call: TRBV5-1

cdr3_nt: TGCGCCAGCAGCTGGACAGCCTTATCTTCCACCGGGGAGCTGTTTTTT
cdr3_aa: CASSWTALSSTGELFF
j_call: TRBJ2-2
clone_size: .
d_call: .
v_call: TRBV5-1

cdr3_nt: TGTGCCAGCAGCTTAGCACCCGTTGGTAGCGGGAATTGGGACACGCAGTATTTT
cdr3_aa: CASSLAPVGSGNWDTQYF
j_call: TRBJ2-3
clone_size: .
d_call: TRBD2
v_call: TRBV7-2

cdr3_nt: TGCGCCAGCAGCGTTAGCGGGAGTAGGGAGACCCAGTACTTC
cdr3_aa: CASSVSGSRETQYF
j_call: TRBJ2-5
clone_size: .
d_call: TRBD2
v_call: TRBV5-1

cdr3_nt: TGTGCCAGCAAACTAGAGGCGGGCTCTGGGGCCAACGTCCTGACTTTC
cdr3_aa: CASKLEAGSGANVLTF
j_call: TRBJ2-6
clone_size: .
d_call: .
v_call: TRBV19

cdr3_nt: TGTGCCAGCAGCTTAGCAAGGAGTTCGGAGACCCAGTACTTC
cdr3_aa: CASSLARSSETQYF
j_call: TRBJ2-5
clone_size: .
d_call: .
v_call: TRBV7-6

cdr3_nt: TGTGCCAGCAGCAGGGGGGAGGGGGCATTGGGAAACACCATATATTTT
cdr3_aa: CASSRGEGALGNTIYF
j_call: TRBJ1-3
clone_size: .
d_call: TRBD1
v_call: TRBV7-2